This T cell receptor beta chain derives from a study of molecular identifiers for immune sequencing clone quantification listed by TCRdb under 2018. About the full investigation: For a replicate experiment, the RNA from either about 20,000 or 100,000 naive CD8 T cells was divided into five aliquots, and four of those aliquots went on to sequencing. This methods study benchmarked molecular-identifier clustering-based TCR repertoire sequencing (MIDCIRS) and TCR RNA copy counting, using CD8 T cells to do so. Broader findings and caveats from the paper: When barcode sub-clustering was left out, chimeric consensus sequences inflated TCR diversity, with chimeras reaching as high as 47%. Spiked-in Jurkat TCR RNA equal to a single cell's worth was reported to be detectable even within one million naive CD8 T cells. Modeling indicated roughly 3.2 TCR RNA copies recovered per cell, compared with about 10 by digital PCR, which implies a capture efficiency of around 30%. In CMV-specific effector cells, clones with more than 20 RNA copies contained over 98% of molecules, whereas in naive cells such clones contained under 1% of molecules. The naive libraries included spiked-in Jurkat TCR RNA (around nine copies' worth), and this Jurkat TCR RNA is not part of the donor repertoire. The sizes of highly expanded clones could end up underestimated when identical TCR molecules share a barcode.

Trimming takes 5 bases off V and 3 bases off J; junction bases not matched to a gene: 8. From its cysteine to its phenylalanine, the CDR3 spans 16 amino acids. Only the CDR3 part of the read is kept: 48 bases, read in frame from the first base. CDR1 and CDR2 are drawn from the germline V gene (reference sequence): LNHDA, SQIVND. Libraries of naive CD8 T cells were built from anywhere between about 19,000 and 1,100,000 sorted cells, with 10%, 30% or 50% of the purified RNA used. Naive CD8 T cells were FACS-sorted as CD8+CD4-CCR7+CD45RA+ on a BD FACSAria II into RLT Plus buffer. To test detection sensitivity, Jurkat RNA equivalent to roughly nine TCR copies was spiked into samples of about 18,000-1,000,000 naive CD8 T cells. CD8 T cells were enriched with RosetteSep CD8+ T Cell Enrichment Cocktail and Ficoll-Paque, followed by ACK red cell lysis. In its sample, this clonotype was seen many times. Its antigen remains unidentified. One base away there is no much larger clone; base qualities are not given.

Library method: PCR. The sample was run on an Illumina HiSeq 4000. Bulk TCR libraries were made following a previously described method, with the TCR primers given in Table S5. Total RNA was purified with the Qiagen AllPrep DNA/RNA kit. Before any analysis, reads coming from multiple sequencing runs of the same library were combined into one pool. The study's processing was this. Reads were retained only if their TCR constant sequence matched exactly, and those retained reads were trimmed to 150 nt and grouped according to their 12-nt molecular barcodes. Reads in each barcode group were sub-clustered using a 15% Levenshtein threshold, and a quality-weighted consensus sequence was built for each RNA molecule. Non-functional sequences were removed, as were lower-count sequences one edit away from another. Based on a fit of two negative binomial distributions, barcode sub-clusters having less than 20% of the maximum read count were discarded. The public reads were run again by TCRdb, first through fastp at Q25 and then through MiXCR, and only productive beta chains were kept. Every entry covers one CDR3 protein and lists the most common genes and DNA from its rows. It is TCRdb's table, rather than the study itself, that gives the V and J calls and clone size. This sample holds over 600,000 distinct CDR3 sequences; 20% were observed only once. The ten largest clones represent 0.85% of the sample.

The receptor comes from a human donor in good health. Some libraries in this study had Jurkat cell RNA spiked in. In this chain, TRBV19 is recombined with TRBJ2-2; 8 of the junction bases match TRBD1. Input material: naive CD8+ T cells from blood, with Jurkat cell RNA spiked in. In light of the paper, this sample's cell subset or site label describes: FACS-sorted CD8+CD4-CCR7+CD45RA+ naive T cells. The bases read TGTGCCAGTAGTCTAGGGGACAGGAGTTACACCGGGGAGCTGTTTTTT. This encodes CASSLGDRSYTGELFF.